The 27 T cell receptor beta chains reported below all come from one sample, sequenced in a study of metastatic and nonmetastatic thyroid tumors. Ahead of thyroid surgery, no patient had received treatment of any kind. Through MiXCR, TCRdb re-clonotyped the PCR reads. The sample consists of approximately 40,000 clones, 28% of them appearing once. The sample was blood. The receptors were sampled from a male donor with papillary thyroid cancer or a benign thyroid nodule (not recorded which). Some clones in this sample may be carry-over from other donors' samples.

V gene TRBV6-2 or TRBV6-3 combines with J gene TRBJ2-3; TRBD2 agrees at 7 bases. CDR3 size: 16 residues. The V gene's germline CDR1 is MNHEY and CDR2 SVGEGT. With V trimmed by 6 bases and J by 6 bases, 15 bases remained unmatched. The CDR3 protein is CASSRSGGMVWDTQYF. In DNA form, the CDR3 reads TGTGCCAGCAGCCGCTCCGGGGGGATGGTTTGGGATACGCAGTATTTT.

This clone was found a few times. V and J are TRBV6-1 and TRBJ1-2, with TRBD1 matching over 9 bases. Germline values: CDR1 MNHNS, CDR2 SASEGT. Trimming removed 5 bases from V and 4 bases from J; junction bases left unmatched: 8. The CDR3 loop spans 15 amino acids. The CDR3 nucleotides are TGTGCCAGCAGTAAGCGGACAGGGGCCCCCTATGGCTACACCTTC. Amino acids: CASSKRTGAPYGYTF.

The chain joins TRBV30 to TRBJ1-2, with 9 bases aligning to TRBD1. Germline lookup yields CDR1 GTSNPN and CDR2 SVGIG (reference sequence). J gave up 5 bases and V 3 bases, and 7 bases lay outside the gene matches. CDR3 size: 14 residues. The CDR3 spells CAWSAGTGIYGYTF. Written as DNA, the CDR3 is TGTGCCTGGAGCGCCGGGACAGGGATATATGGCTACACCTTC. The complete variable domain, with remaining parts taken from reference TRBV30 and TRBJ1-2, reads SQTIHQWPATLVQPVGSPLSLECTVEGTSNPNLYWYRQAAGRGLQLLFYSVGIGQISSEVPQNLSASRPQDRQFILSSKKLLLSDSGFYLCAWSAGTGIYGYTFGSGTRLTVV.

The sample holds a few counts of this clone. Possible read error: a much larger clone is one base away. This chain connects TRBV25-1 to TRBJ1-4; TRBD1 is a possible D gene (5 bases). The V gene lost 9 bases and the J gene lost 7 bases, with 15 bases spanning the gap. The germline gives CDR1 MGHDK, CDR2 SYGVNS. This CDR3 is 13 amino acids long. The chain's CDR3 is CASREGLGEKLFF. The CDR3, as DNA: TGTGCCAGTAGGGAGGGGCTCGGTGAAAAACTGTTTTTT.

There are many counts of this clone. This chain connects TRBV24-1 to TRBJ1-5; D remains unclear. Germline V gene sequence: CDR1 KGHDR, CDR2 SFDVKD. The germline V and J ends were trimmed by 1 base and 4 bases, with 7 bases remaining between them. The CDR3 runs 14 residues. The CDR3 region has the DNA TGTGCCACCAGTGATTTAAGGGAGAATCAGCCCCAGCATTTT. Its translation is CATSDLRENQPQHF.

This clone was counted a single time. The DNA for the CDR3 is TGTGCCAGCAGCCGCGGGTCTCCATGTGAGACCCAGTACTTC. It translates to CASSRGSPCETQYF. The chain employs TRBV7-9 and TRBJ2-5; TRBD2 is a possible D gene (5 bases). Germline V gene sequence: CDR1 SEHNR, CDR2 FQNEAQ (reference sequence). The CDR3 runs to 14 residues. Trimming stripped 5 bases from V and 5 bases from J, with 15 bases between.

This chain uses TRBV5-1 with TRBJ1-2; 10 positions match TRBD1. The CDR3 sequence is 15 residues long. Losses at the gene ends were 5 bases for V and 4 bases for J; bases not matched to a gene: 8. Germline assignment: CDR1 SGHRS and CDR2 YFSETQ. In DNA, the CDR3 is TGCGCCAGCAGTCAGACAGGGGGCGCCCTCTATGGCTACACCTTC. The encoded protein is CASSQTGGALYGYTF.

CDR3 protein: CASSLDSGSGPGELFF. The DNA for the CDR3 is TGCGCCAGCAGCTTGGATAGCGGGAGTGGTCCCGGGGAGCTGTTTTTT. V is TRBV5-1 and J is TRBJ2-2, with 9 positions matching TRBD2. The junction had 6 bases not matched to a gene; V was cut back by 0 bases and J by 6 bases. Germline V gives CDR1 SGHRS, CDR2 YFSETQ. This CDR3 has 16 residues.

Details on this clone: Sequence at one end of the junction differs from germline and may be a read error. The chain links TRBV3-1 to TRBJ2-3, with 8 bases fitting TRBD1. The V gene's germline CDR1 is LGHDT and CDR2 YNNKEL (reference sequence). The CDR3 consists of 17 residues. The CDR3: CASCQATGAGPRYTQYF. DNA of the CDR3: TGTGCCAGCTGCCAAGCGACAGGGGCTGGTCCCCGGTATACGCAGTATTTT.

This clone was counted many times. V gene TRBV5-1 combines with J gene TRBJ2-5, with 7 bases lining up with TRBD2. Germline lookup yields CDR1 SGHRS and CDR2 YFSETQ. J lost 4 bases, V lost 2 bases, and 5 bases had no gene match. The CDR3 sequence is 14 residues long. The CDR3 DNA reads as TGCGCCAGCAGCTTTGGGGGGGAAGGAGAGACCCAGTACTTC. Residues: CASSFGGEGETQYF. The variable domain in full, with the rest retrieved from reference TRBV5-1 and TRBJ2-5, is KAGVTQTPRYLIKTRGQQVTLSCSPISGHRSVSWYQQTPGQGLQFLFEYFSETQRNKGNFPGRFSGRQFSNSRSEMNVSTLELGDSALYLCASSFGGEGETQYFGPGTRLLVL.

Turning to this clone: The junction and the germline gene differ at one end; a read error may be behind it. The rearrangement uses TRBV7-7 and TRBJ2-7, with TRBD1 matching over 11 bases. Germline lookup yields CDR1 SSHAT and CDR2 FNYEAQ (reference sequence). This CDR3 has 15 amino acids. The CDR3 is CASSPGTGGSYEQYF. In DNA form, the CDR3 reads TGTGCTAGCAGCCCAGGGACAGGGGGGTCCTACGAGCAGTACTTC.

Many counts were recorded for this clone. The V and J genes are TRBV3-1 and TRBJ1-1, with a weak D call TRBD1 (5 bases). Trimming removed 3 bases at V and 0 bases at J, with 11 bases between. The germline V gene has CDR1 LGHDT and CDR2 YNNKEL (reference sequence). CDR3 length: 15 residues. CDR3 loop: CASSQGTKMNTEAFF. CDR3 in DNA: TGTGCCAGCAGCCAGGGGACCAAAATGAACACTGAAGCTTTCTTT.

Ten or more counts support this clone. The chain has TRBV2 and TRBJ2-1; a weak D match, TRBD2 (6 bases). The length of the CDR3 is 15 residues. The V gene lost 7 bases and the J gene lost 1 base, with 14 bases spanning the gap. In germline, CDR1 is SNHLY, CDR2 FYNNEI. Here the CDR3 DNA reads TGTGCCAGCAACCTAATCGGGACTTCCTACAATGAGCAGTTCTTC. This gives the protein CASNLIGTSYNEQFF. Together with reference TRBV2 and TRBJ2-1, the CDR3 gives the full variable domain: EPEVTQTPSHQVTQMGQEVILRCVPISNHLYFYWYRQILGQKVEFLVSFYNNEISEKSEIFDDQFSVERPDGSNFTLKIRSTKLEDSAMYFCASNLIGTSYNEQFFGPGTRLTVL.

A word on this clone: At one of its ends the junction is not consistent with the germline gene, which may arise from a read error. This sequence joins TRBV5-1 and TRBJ2-5; 7 bases are shared with TRBD1. The CDR3 spans 15 residues. The germline V gene encodes CDR1 SGHRS and CDR2 YFSETQ. As DNA, the CDR3 is TGCGCCAGCAGCGGATCACAGGGGTACGAAGAGACCAAGTACTTC. Protein: CASSGSQGYEETKYF.

About this clone itself: A junction end diverges from the germline sequence, so it may reflect a read error. The CDR3 DNA reads TGTGCCACCGGGACAGTGGCGACCTCTGGTGCCAACGTCCTGACTTTC. This sequence encodes CATGTVATSGANVLTF. This chain links TRBV28 with TRBJ2-6, with 7 positions matching TRBD1. This CDR3 spans 16 amino acids. CDR1 and CDR2 from the germline V gene are MDHEN and SYDVKM.

This clone has just a few counts. The gene calls are TRBV7-6 and TRBJ2-2; TRBD1 might be the D (5 bases). The CDR3 sequence is 16 residues long. From germline, CDR1 is SGHVS and CDR2 FNYEAQ. The V gene lost 5 bases and the J gene lost 0 bases, with 13 bases spanning the gap. CDR3 sequence reads: CASSLIRVANTGELFF. The CDR3, as DNA: TGTGCCAGCAGCCTAATCAGGGTTGCGAACACCGGGGAGCTGTTTTTT.

In its sample, this clone was seen a few times. The chain links TRBV28 to TRBJ2-7, with D possibly TRBD2 on 5 matching bases. The V gene lost 6 bases and the J gene lost 6 bases, with 21 bases spanning the gap. CDR1 is MDHEN, CDR2 SYDVKM, per germline. CDR3 length: 15 residues. CDR3 sequence reads: CASSPVAGVICEQYF. As DNA, the CDR3 is TGTGCCAGCAGCCCGGTGGCCGGGGTTATCTGCGAGCAGTACTTC.

This clone is medium-sized in the sample. This chain uses TRBV6-1 with TRBJ1-2; D might be TRBD1 (6 bases). Trimming pared 5 bases from V and 8 bases from J, leaving 21 bases between. In germline, CDR1 is MNHNS, CDR2 SASEGT. The CDR3 consists of 15 residues. The CDR3 nucleotides read TGTGCCAGCAGTCCCAACCGGAGCGGGGGGCCGGGCTACACCTTC. This translates into CASSPNRSGGPGYTF.

This clone was counted between two and nine times. The J gene is TRBJ1-2, the V gene TRBV6-1; D possibly corresponds to TRBD1 (6 bases). Trimming removed 7 bases at V and 5 bases at J, with 20 bases between. The CDR3 totals 15 residues. Germline V gene data show CDR1 as MNHNS and CDR2 as SASEGT. The chain's CDR3 is CASTPISQGSYGYTF. The CDR3 nucleotides read TGTGCCAGCACCCCCATTTCACAGGGCTCGTATGGCTACACCTTC.

In its sample, this clone was seen many times. The chain links TRBV6-1 to TRBJ1-1, with D unclear. The CDR3 covers 12 residues. CDR1 is MNHNS, CDR2 SASEGT, per germline. V dropped 7 bases and J dropped 3 bases, with 9 bases sitting between them. Written as DNA, the CDR3 is TGTGCCAGCAAGTGGGGTGACACTGAAGCTTTCTTT. Translated: CASKWGDTEAFF.

The chain is built from TRBV2 and TRBJ2-1, with D perhaps TRBD2 (5 bases). CDR3 length: 16 residues. The germline V gene has CDR1 SNHLY and CDR2 FYNNEI. V dropped 8 bases and J dropped 9 bases, with 26 bases sitting between them. Written as DNA, the CDR3 is TGTGCCAGCTACCTCACGGGTCTAGCTGGATTCAGTGAGCAGTTCTTC. It specifies CASYLTGLAGFSEQFF.

This clone was seen repeatedly, ten times or more. The rearrangement joins TRBV29-1 to TRBJ2-1; D uncertain. V lost 4 bases, J lost 0 bases, and 10 bases lay in between. Germline V gene lookup returns CDR1 SQVTM and CDR2 ANQGSEA. This CDR3 is built from 14 residues. The DNA for the CDR3 is TGCAGCGTTGCCGACTTCCTCTCCTACAATGAGCAGTTCTTC. It codes for CSVADFLSYNEQFF.

V and J are TRBV6-1 and TRBJ2-3; either TRBD1 or TRBD2 may supply D (5 bases each). Germline V gene lookup returns CDR1 MNHNS and CDR2 SASEGT. V was pared by 7 bases and J by 2 bases, with 19 bases between. The CDR3 length is 16 residues. CDR3 protein: CASTQRRGAFTDTQYF. The CDR3 DNA is TGTGCCAGCACCCAACGGCGAGGGGCCTTCACAGATACGCAGTATTTT.

This clone was picked up many times. CDR3 residues: CSAPWGSGSYEQYF. The DNA for the CDR3 is TGCAGTGCCCCCTGGGGTAGCGGGAGTTACGAGCAGTACTTC. The chain couples TRBV20-1 to TRBJ2-7; 9 positions match TRBD2. Germline V gene lookup returns CDR1 DFQATT and CDR2 SNEGSKA (reference sequence). The CDR3 loop spans 14 amino acids. V lost 6 bases to trimming and J lost 4 bases; unmatched junction nucleotides: 10.

This clone rates as medium-sized. The rearrangement links TRBV12-3 or TRBV12-4 to TRBJ2-7; D not resolved. The CDR3 sequence is 15 residues long. V was cut by 3 bases and J by 6 bases, with 18 bases left in between. This chain's CDR3 is CASSFPSAKGSEQYF. For the CDR3, the DNA is TGTGCCAGCAGTTTTCCGTCGGCGAAGGGTTCCGAGCAGTACTTC.

DNA of the CDR3: TGTGCCAGCAGCTTAGAAGGTTACTACAATGAGCAGTTCTTC. Translated: CASSLEGYYNEQFF. This chain connects TRBV7-2 to TRBJ2-1; no definite D call. The germline V gene has CDR1 SGHTA and CDR2 FQGNSA. V was shortened by 1 base and J by 3 bases, with 7 bases between the two germline ends. The CDR3 is 14 residues long.

The V call is TRBV5-1, the J call TRBJ1-2; D unresolved. V was pared by 2 bases and J by 6 bases, with 11 bases between. CDR3 length: 13 residues. Germline lookup yields CDR1 SGHRS and CDR2 YFSETQ. Here the CDR3 reads CASSFQSGNGYTF. The CDR3, as DNA: TGCGCCAGCAGCTTTCAGAGTGGCAATGGCTACACCTTC.